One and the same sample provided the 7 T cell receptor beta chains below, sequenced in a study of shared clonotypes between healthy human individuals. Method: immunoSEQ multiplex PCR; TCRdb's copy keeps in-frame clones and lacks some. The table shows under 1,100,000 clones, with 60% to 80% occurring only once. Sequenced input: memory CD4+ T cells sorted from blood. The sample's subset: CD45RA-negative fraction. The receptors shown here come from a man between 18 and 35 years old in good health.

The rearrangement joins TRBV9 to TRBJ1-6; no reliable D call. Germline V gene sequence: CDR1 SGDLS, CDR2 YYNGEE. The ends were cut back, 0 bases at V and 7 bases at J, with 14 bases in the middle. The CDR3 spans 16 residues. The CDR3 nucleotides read TGTGCCAGCAGCGTAGGGCGATCAGCGGCCAATTCACCCCTCCACTTT. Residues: CASSVGRSAANSPLHF.

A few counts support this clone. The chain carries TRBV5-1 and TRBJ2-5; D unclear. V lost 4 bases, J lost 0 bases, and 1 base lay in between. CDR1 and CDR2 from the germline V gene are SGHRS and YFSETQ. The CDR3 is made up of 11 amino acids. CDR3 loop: CASSNQETQYF. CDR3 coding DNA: TGCGCCAGCAGCAACCAAGAGACCCAGTACTTC.

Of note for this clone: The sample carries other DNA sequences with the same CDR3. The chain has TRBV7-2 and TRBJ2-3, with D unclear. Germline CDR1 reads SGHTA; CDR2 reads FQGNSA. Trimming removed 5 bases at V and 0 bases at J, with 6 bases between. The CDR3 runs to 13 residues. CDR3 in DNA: TGTGCCAGCAGCCATTCAAGCACAGATACGCAGTATTTT. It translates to CASSHSSTDTQYF.

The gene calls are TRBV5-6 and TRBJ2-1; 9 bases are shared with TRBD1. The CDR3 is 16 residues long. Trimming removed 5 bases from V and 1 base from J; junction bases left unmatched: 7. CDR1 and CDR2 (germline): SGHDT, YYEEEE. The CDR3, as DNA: TGTGCCAGCAGTTGGGGGACAGGGATTTCCTACAATGAGCAGTTCTTC. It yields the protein CASSWGTGISYNEQFF.

DNA for the CDR3: TGCGCCAGCAGCAAGTCTTATAGTGGTAGCACAGATACGCAGTATTTT. Translated, it gives CASSKSYSGSTDTQYF. V gene TRBV4-3 combines with J gene TRBJ2-3; D remains ambiguous. Germline-derived CDR1 and CDR2 are LGHNA and YSLEER. Trimming removed 5 bases at V and 0 bases at J, with 15 bases between. The CDR3 extends over 16 amino acids.

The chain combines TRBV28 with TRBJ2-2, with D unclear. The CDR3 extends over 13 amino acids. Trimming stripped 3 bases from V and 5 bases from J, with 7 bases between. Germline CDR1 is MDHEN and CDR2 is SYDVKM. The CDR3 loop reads CASSLTLTGELFF. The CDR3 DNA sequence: TGTGCCAGCAGTTTGACATTGACCGGGGAGCTGTTTTTT.

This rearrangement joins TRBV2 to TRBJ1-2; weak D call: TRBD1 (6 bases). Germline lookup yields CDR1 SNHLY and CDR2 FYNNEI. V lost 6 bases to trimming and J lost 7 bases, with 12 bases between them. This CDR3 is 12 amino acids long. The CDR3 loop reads CASRISQGGYTF. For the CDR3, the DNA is TGTGCCAGCAGGATTTCACAGGGTGGCTACACCTTC. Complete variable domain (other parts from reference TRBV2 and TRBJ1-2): EPEVTQTPSHQVTQMGQEVILRCVPISNHLYFYWYRQILGQKVEFLVSFYNNEISEKSEIFDDQFSVERPDGSNFTLKIRSTKLEDSAMYFCASRISQGGYTFGSGTRLTVV.